Below, 15 T cell receptor beta chains from the same sample are listed, as sequenced in a study of control samples from healthy donors and cancer patients. TCRdb's table, derived via immunoSEQ multiplex PCR, lists solely in-frame clones and lacks some. Of under 50,000 clones listed, approximately 89% were seen once; the top ten hold about a tenth. The sample taken for sequencing was PBMCs. The origin of the receptors is a woman aged 55-69 years with lung cancer.

The V and J genes are TRBV5-1 and TRBJ2-7, with D possibly being TRBD1 or TRBD2 (6 bases each). Germline V gene sequence: CDR1 SGHRS, CDR2 YFSETQ. The CDR3 extends over 13 amino acids. V was shortened by 1 base and J by 5 bases, with 10 bases between the two germline ends. The CDR3 spells CASSLPGGHEQYF. The CDR3 coding sequence is TGCGCCAGCAGCTTGCCCGGGGGCCACGAGCAGTACTTC.

This chain uses TRBV11-3 with TRBJ2-2, with a tentative D call TRBD2 (5 bases). Trimming pared 1 base from V and 3 bases from J, leaving 9 bases between. Germline V gives CDR1 SGHNT, CDR2 YENEEA. The CDR3 totals 15 residues. The CDR3 loop reads CASSLGGPDTGELFF. The CDR3, as DNA: TGTGCCAGCAGCTTAGGCGGGCCTGACACCGGGGAGCTGTTTTTT.

V usage is TRBV9 and J usage is TRBJ2-7; 12 nucleotides line up with TRBD2. This CDR3 contains 15 residues. Germline CDR1 and CDR2: SGDLS and YYNGEE. Germline trimming cut 4 bases from V and 3 bases from J; bases unmatched to any gene: 5. The chain's CDR3 is CASSPTSGSDYEQYF. DNA for the CDR3: TGTGCCAGCAGCCCGACTAGCGGGAGTGACTACGAGCAGTACTTC.

V is TRBV24-1 and J is TRBJ2-1, with TRBD2 identical over 8 bases. Germline loops: CDR1 KGHDR, CDR2 SFDVKD. The CDR3 runs 16 residues. Losses at the gene ends were 1 base for V and 0 bases for J; bases not matched to a gene: 1. DNA for the CDR3: TGTGCCACCAGTGATTTTGCGGGAGGCTCCTACAATGAGCAGTTCTTC. It specifies CATSDFAGGSYNEQFF.

CDR3 in DNA: TGTGCCAGCAGTTCCCCTGACACTGCGAGCTCCTACAATGAGCAGTTCTTC. Translated, it gives CASSSPDTASSYNEQFF. V usage is TRBV28 and J usage is TRBJ2-1, with D uncertain. This CDR3 region has 17 residues. V dropped 4 bases and J dropped 0 bases, with 16 bases sitting between them. Per the germline V gene, CDR1 is MDHEN and CDR2 is SYDVKM.

The chain couples TRBV7-9 to TRBJ1-2, with 7 bases lining up with TRBD1. In germline, CDR1 is SEHNR, CDR2 FQNEAQ (reference sequence). V was clipped by 1 base and J by 8 bases; unmatched bases: 10. The CDR3 has 15 amino acids. CDR3 nucleotide sequence: TGTGCCAGCAGCTTAGTGGTCGAGACAGGGACGGGCTACACCTTC. Translation: CASSLVVETGTGYTF.

The genes are TRBV28 and TRBJ1-6; 7 bases fit TRBD1. The V segment lost 10 bases and the J segment 8 bases; nucleotides outside the gene matches: 14. The CDR3 totals 15 residues. Germline values: CDR1 MDHEN, CDR2 SYDVKM. The CDR3 region is CATVQGWSPYSPLHF. Written as DNA, the CDR3 is TGTGCCACCGTACAGGGGTGGAGTCCCTATTCACCCCTCCACTTT.

The chain couples TRBV28 to TRBJ1-5, with TRBD1 matching over 7 bases. The CDR3 is made up of 13 amino acids. From germline, CDR1 is MDHEN and CDR2 SYDVKM. The ends lost 6 bases at V and 6 bases at J; junction bases unmatched: 5. The CDR3 region has the DNA TGTGCCAGCAGGACAGGGTCCGTTCAGCCCCAGCATTTT. It translates to CASRTGSVQPQHF.

J is TRBJ2-7 and V is TRBV30; 9 bases align to TRBD1. The CDR3 extends over 15 amino acids. Trimming at V came to 3 bases and at J to 1 base, leaving 7 bases not matched to a gene. CDR1 is GTSNPN and CDR2 is SVGIG in the germline V gene (reference sequence). The CDR3 protein is CAWSSGTGKSYEQYF. The CDR3, as DNA: TGTGCCTGGAGCTCCGGGACAGGGAAATCCTACGAGCAGTACTTC. Based on the CDR3 plus reference TRBV30 and TRBJ2-7, the full variable domain is SQTIHQWPATLVQPVGSPLSLECTVEGTSNPNLYWYRQAAGRGLQLLFYSVGIGQISSEVPQNLSASRPQDRQFILSSKKLLLSDSGFYLCAWSSGTGKSYEQYFGPGTRLTVT.

In regard to this clone: At one of its ends the junction is not consistent with the germline gene, which may arise from a read error. The rearrangement links TRBV7-9 to TRBJ2-5; no reliable D call. This CDR3 is 12 amino acids long. Germline CDR1 reads SEHNR; CDR2 reads FQNEAQ (reference sequence). Written as DNA, the CDR3 is TGTGCCAGCAGCCCCCCCCAAGAGGCCCAGTACTTC. Translated: CASSPPQEAQYF.

This clone showed up just once. The rearrangement links TRBV30 to TRBJ2-3; TRBD2 matches at 7 bases. The CDR3 spans 14 residues. Germline trimming cut 2 bases from V and 1 base from J; bases unmatched to any gene: 3. The germline V gene encodes CDR1 GTSNPN and CDR2 SVGIG (reference sequence). CDR3 in DNA: TGTGCCTGGAGTCTGGCGGGAGGCACAGATACGCAGTATTTT. Protein: CAWSLAGGTDTQYF.

This clone was observed a handful of times. This chain joins TRBV7-2 and TRBJ2-7; the D call may be TRBD1 or TRBD2 (7 bases each). Germline CDR1 and CDR2: SGHTA and FQGNSA. This CDR3 has 13 amino acids. V was clipped by 6 bases and J by 2 bases, with 11 bases between them. The CDR3 sequence is CASRTGRAYEQYF. CDR3 DNA: TGTGCCAGCAGGACAGGGAGGGCCTACGAGCAGTACTTC.

The chain links TRBV28 to TRBJ1-6, with 7 bases identical to TRBD1. There are 15 residues in the CDR3. With 2 bases clipped from V and 9 bases from J, the junction kept 7 bases outside the gene matches. Germline CDR1 reads MDHEN; CDR2 reads SYDVKM. CDR3 amino acids: CASSLPGTVGSPLHF. The CDR3 nucleotides are TGTGCCAGCAGTTTACCCGGGACAGTAGGTTCACCCCTCCACTTT.

The chain uses TRBV7-9 and TRBJ2-2, with 12 bases lining up with TRBD2. Germline CDR1 reads SEHNR; CDR2 reads FQNEAQ (reference sequence). This CDR3 is 16 amino acids long. The trim removed 2 bases at V and 7 bases at J, leaving 5 bases unmatched. The CDR3 spells CASSLRLAGAFGELFF. The CDR3 coding sequence is TGTGCCAGCAGCTTACGACTAGCGGGGGCGTTCGGGGAGCTGTTTTTT.

To note about this clone: One end of the junction fails to match germline, which may point to a read error. The chain uses TRBV7-9 and TRBJ1-6, with D uncertain. The length of the CDR3 is 14 residues. Germline V lookup: CDR1 SEHNR, CDR2 FQNEAQ (reference sequence). The CDR3 DNA sequence: TGTGCCAGCAGCTTACAGGTTGAGGGTTCACCCCCCCACTTT. It translates to CASSLQVEGSPPHF.